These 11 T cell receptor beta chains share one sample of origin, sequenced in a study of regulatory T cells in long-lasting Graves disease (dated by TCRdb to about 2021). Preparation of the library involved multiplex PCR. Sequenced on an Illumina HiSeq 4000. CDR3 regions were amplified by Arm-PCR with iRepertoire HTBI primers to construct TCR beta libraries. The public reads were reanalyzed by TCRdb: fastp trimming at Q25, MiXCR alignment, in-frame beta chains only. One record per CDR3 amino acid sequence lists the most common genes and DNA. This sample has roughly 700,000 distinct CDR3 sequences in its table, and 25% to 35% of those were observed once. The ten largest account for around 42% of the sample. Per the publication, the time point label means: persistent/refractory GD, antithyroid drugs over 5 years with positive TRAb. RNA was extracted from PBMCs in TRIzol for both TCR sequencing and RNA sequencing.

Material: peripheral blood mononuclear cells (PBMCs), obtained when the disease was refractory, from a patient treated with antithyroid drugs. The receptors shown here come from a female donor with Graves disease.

In DNA, the CDR3 is TGTGCCAGCAGTGAGGCCCCCGGGGTAAACAATCAGCCCCAGCATTTT. Translation gives CASSEAPGVNNQPQHF. The chain employs TRBV6-2 or TRBV6-3 and TRBJ1-5; D call uncertain. The CDR3 totals 16 residues. Per germline, CDR1 MNHEY and CDR2 SVGEGT. The ends were cut back, 5 bases at V and 3 bases at J, with 17 bases in the middle.

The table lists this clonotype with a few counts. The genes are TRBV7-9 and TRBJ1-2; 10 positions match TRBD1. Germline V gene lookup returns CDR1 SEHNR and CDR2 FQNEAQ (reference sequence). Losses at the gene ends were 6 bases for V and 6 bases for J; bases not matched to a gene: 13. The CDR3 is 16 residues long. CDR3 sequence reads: CASSPLPRTGGHGYTF. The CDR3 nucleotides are TGTGCCAGCAGTCCCCTCCCCCGGACAGGGGGACATGGCTACACCTTC.

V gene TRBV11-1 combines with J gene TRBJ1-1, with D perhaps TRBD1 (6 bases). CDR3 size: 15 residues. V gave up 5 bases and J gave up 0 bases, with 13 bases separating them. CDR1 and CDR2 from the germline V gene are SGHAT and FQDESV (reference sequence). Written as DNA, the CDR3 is TGTGCCAGCAGCACCAACAGGGCTCTGAACACTGAAGCTTTCTTT. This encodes CASSTNRALNTEAFF.

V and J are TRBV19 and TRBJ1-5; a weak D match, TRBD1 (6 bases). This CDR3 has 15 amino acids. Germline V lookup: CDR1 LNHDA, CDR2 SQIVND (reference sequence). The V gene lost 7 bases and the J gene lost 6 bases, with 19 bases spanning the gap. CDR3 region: CASTDSGESSQPQHF. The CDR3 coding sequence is TGTGCCAGTACCGATTCAGGGGAATCTAGTCAGCCCCAGCATTTT.

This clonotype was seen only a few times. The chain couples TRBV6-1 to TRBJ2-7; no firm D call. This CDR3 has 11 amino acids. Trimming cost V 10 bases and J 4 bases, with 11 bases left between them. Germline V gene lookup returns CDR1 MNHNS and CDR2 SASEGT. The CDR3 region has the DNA TGTGCCATATCACGGACGTACGAGCAGTACTTC. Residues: CAISRTYEQYF.

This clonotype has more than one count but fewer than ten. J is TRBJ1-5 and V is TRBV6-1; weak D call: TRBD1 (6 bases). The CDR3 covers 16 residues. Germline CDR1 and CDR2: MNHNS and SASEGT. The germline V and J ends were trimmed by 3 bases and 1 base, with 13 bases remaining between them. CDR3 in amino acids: CASSEYLDSSNQPQHF. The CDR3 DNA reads TGTGCCAGCAGTGAGTACCTGGACAGCAGCAATCAGCCCCAGCATTTT.

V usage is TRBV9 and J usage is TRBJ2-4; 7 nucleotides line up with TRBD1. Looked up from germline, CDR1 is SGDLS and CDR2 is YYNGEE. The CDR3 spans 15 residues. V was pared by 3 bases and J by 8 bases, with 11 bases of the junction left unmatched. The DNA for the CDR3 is TGTGCCAGCAGCGAGACAGGGATGGAGATTGACATTCAGTACTTC. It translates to CASSETGMEIDIQYF.

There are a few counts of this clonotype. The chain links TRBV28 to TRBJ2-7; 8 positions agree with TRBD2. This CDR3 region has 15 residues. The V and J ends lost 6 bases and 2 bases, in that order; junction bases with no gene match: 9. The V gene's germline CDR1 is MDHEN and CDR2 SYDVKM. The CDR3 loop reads CASSVYSGTTYEQYF. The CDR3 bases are TGTGCCAGCAGCGTTTATAGCGGGACAACCTACGAGCAGTACTTC.

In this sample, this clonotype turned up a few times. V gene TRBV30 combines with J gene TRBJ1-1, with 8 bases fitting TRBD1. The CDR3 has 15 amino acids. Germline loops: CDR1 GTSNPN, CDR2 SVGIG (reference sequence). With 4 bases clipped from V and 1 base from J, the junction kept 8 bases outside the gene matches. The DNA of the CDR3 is TGTGCCTGGACCCCAGGACAGGGAAAGAACACTGAAGCTTTCTTT. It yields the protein CAWTPGQGKNTEAFF.

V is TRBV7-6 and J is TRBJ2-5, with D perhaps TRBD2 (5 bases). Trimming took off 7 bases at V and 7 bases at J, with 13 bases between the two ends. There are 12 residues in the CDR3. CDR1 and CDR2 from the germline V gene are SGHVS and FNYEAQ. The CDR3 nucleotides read TGTGCCAGCACCCCGGGGTACGGGACCCAGTACTTC. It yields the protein CASTPGYGTQYF.

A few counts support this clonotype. CDR3 amino acids: CASSQEWRGAAYEQYF. CDR3 sequence (DNA): TGTGCCAGCAGTCAGGAATGGAGGGGGGCAGCCTACGAGCAGTACTTC. The gene calls are TRBV27 and TRBJ2-7; D assignment may be TRBD1 or TRBD2 (6 bases each). This CDR3 contains 16 residues. Per the germline V gene, CDR1 is MNHEY and CDR2 is SMNVEV (reference sequence). V was cut by 5 bases and J by 2 bases, with 19 bases left in between.